The following is a T cell receptor (beta chain) sequence with its context. This specimen comes from a study of blood T cell repertoires in COVID-19. Across the whole study: Samples came from the United States, Italy and Spain, spanning acute and convalescent COVID-19.

Sequenced by immunoSEQ multiplex PCR; TCRdb stores in-frame clones only, minus some. The table includes roughly 170,000 clones, 84% detected once. CDR3 length equals 13 residues. Germline CDR1 DFQATT, CDR2 SNEGSKA (reference sequence). V was trimmed by 3 bases and J by 5 bases, leaving 14 bases between them. The sequenced sample consisted of peripheral blood. The V call is TRBV20-1, the J call TRBJ2-7; tentatively, D is TRBD2 (5 bases). This TCR came from a human donor in a cohort sampled during active COVID-19. CDR3 bases: TGCAGTGCTAGTCCGGGGTTACTCAACGAGCAGTACTTC. Translation: CSASPGLLNEQYF.